These T cell receptor beta chains were read from a single sample in a study of Ad26.COV2.S vaccination and SARS-CoV-2 variants. The table came from immunoSEQ multiplex PCR; TCRdb's copy has only in-frame clones and leaves some out. The repertoire holds about half a million clones, with roughly nine tenths as singletons. The sequencing used peripheral blood, collected in a trial of Ad26.COV2.S vaccine versus placebo. These receptors were collected from a person between 18 and 65 years old who received the Ad26.COV2.S COVID-19 vaccine or a placebo. CDR3s include the opening cysteine and the closing phenylalanine or tryptophan. D genes are given only for firm matches. Clone sizes are given selectively: once, few, many, or a class where the clone is expanded.

d_call j_call v_call cdr3_length clone_size cdr3_aa cdr3_nt
. TRBJ1-1 TRBV19 13 . CASRSGTYNEAFF TGTGCCAGTAGGTCCGGGACATATAATGAAGCTTTCTTT
TRBD1 TRBJ2-7 TRBV2 13 . CASSEGQPYEQYF TGTGCCAGCAGTGAGGGACAGCCCTACGAGCAGTACTTC
. TRBJ1-2 TRBV6-6 14 . CASSYRPGNYGYTF TGTGCCAGCAGTTACAGGCCGGGGAACTATGGCTACACCTTC
. TRBJ2-6 TRBV5-5 15 . CASTSSFSGANVLTF TGTGCCAGCACCTCTTCTTTCTCTGGGGCCAACGTCCTGACTTTC
. TRBJ2-2 TRBV11-2 14 . CASSRHRATGELFF TGTGCCAGCAGTCGTCACAGGGCCACCGGGGAGCTGTTTTTT
TRBD2 TRBJ2-1 TRBV5-1 16 . CASSTRTSGLNNEQFF TGCGCCAGCAGCACCCGGACTAGCGGCCTCAACAATGAGCAGTTCTTC
. TRBJ2-3 TRBV7-9 11 . CASSLTVTQYF TGTGCCAGCAGCTTAACGGTCACGCAGTATTTT
. TRBJ2-3 TRBV9 15 . CASSVEAGGTDTQYF TGTGCCAGCAGCGTAGAGGCAGGGGGCACAGATACGCAGTATTTT
. TRBJ1-5 TRBV18 16 . CASSPENRAVGGPQHF TGTGCCAGCTCACCAGAGAATCGGGCCGTCGGTGGGCCCCAGCATTTT
. TRBJ1-1 TRBV7-9 15 . CASSLGTGRDTEAFF TGTGCCAGCAGCTTAGGTACAGGGAGGGATACTGAAGCTTTCTTT
. TRBJ2-1 TRBV6-1 13 . CASSEAGGGEQFF TGTGCCAGCAGTGAAGCAGGTGGGGGGGAGCAGTTCTTC
. TRBJ1-5 TRBV6-5 15 . CASSSDRGYNQPQHF TGTGCCAGCAGTTCCGACAGAGGATACAATCAGCCCCAGCATTTT
TRBD2 TRBJ2-5 TRBV29-1 20 . CSVRPTLGLAGGRTGETQYF TGCAGCGTCAGACCCACCCTGGGACTAGCGGGGGGGCGGACTGGGGAGACCCAGTACTTC
TRBD2 TRBJ2-1 TRBV9 16 . CASSGEPGLEYNEQFF TGTGCCAGCAGCGGGGAACCGGGACTAGAGTACAATGAGCAGTTCTTC
. TRBJ2-5 TRBV19 11 . CASGSEETQYF TGTGCCAGTGGGTCCGAAGAGACCCAGTACTTC
. TRBJ1-5 TRBV18 14 . CASSPPGERQPQHF TGTGCCAGCTCACCCCCAGGGGAGAGACAGCCCCAGCATTTT
. TRBJ2-7 TRBV3-1/TRBV3-2 14 . CASSPGSRPYEQYF TGTGCCAGCAGCCCCGGGTCGCGCCCCTACGAGCAGTACTTC
. TRBJ2-7 TRBV24-1 15 once CATSDDVSGRNEQYF TGTGCCACCAGTGATGATGTCTCAGGGAGGAACGAGCAGTACTTC
. TRBJ1-1 TRBV29-1 13 . CSVETQGGTEAFF TGCAGCGTTGAAACCCAGGGTGGCACTGAAGCTTTCTTT
. TRBJ1-2 TRBV7-2 16 few CASSLGGGYPSYGYTF TGTGCCAGCAGCTTAGGGGGAGGGTACCCAAGCTATGGCTACACCTTC
. TRBJ2-5 TRBV7-9 14 . CASSLHTAQETQYF TGTGCCAGCAGCTTACACACAGCTCAAGAGACCCAGTACTTC
. TRBJ1-3 TRBV12-3/TRBV12-4 12 . CASSLVGNTIYF TGTGCCAGCAGTTTGGTTGGAAACACCATATATTTT
. TRBJ2-7 TRBV7-2 13 . CASSLWGAGEQYF TGTGCCAGCAGCTTATGGGGGGCGGGCGAGCAGTACTTC
. TRBJ1-1 TRBV28 16 . CASSGTLRVIDTEAFF TGTGCCAGCAGTGGGACTCTGAGGGTCATAGACACTGAAGCTTTCTTT
TRBD1 TRBJ1-4 TRBV13 18 . CASSQRRQGLGLNEKLFF TGTGCCAGCAGCCAACGCAGACAGGGGTTAGGGTTAAATGAAAAACTGTTTTTT
TRBD2 TRBJ2-3 TRBV10-2 18 . CASRRARTSEVVADTQYF TGCGCCAGCAGGAGGGCGAGGACTAGCGAAGTGGTGGCAGATACGCAGTATTTT
. TRBJ1-2 TRBV10-3 13 few CAISEGYFGGYTF TGTGCCATCAGTGAGGGGTATTTTGGGGGCTACACCTTC
. TRBJ1-2 TRBV27 16 . CASSKTGTRINYGYTF TGTGCCAGCAGTAAGACCGGAACTAGGATTAACTATGGCTACACCTTC
. TRBJ1-1 TRBV5-1 14 once CASSQRDLGTEAFF TGCGCCAGCAGCCAAAGGGACCTAGGAACTGAAGCTTTCTTT
. TRBJ1-3 TRBV28 13 . CASSTLGGNTIYF TGTGCCAGCAGCACCTTGGGCGGAAACACCATATATTTT
TRBD1 TRBJ1-2 TRBV19 14 . CASQDRGRAYGYTF TGTGCCAGCCAGGACAGGGGCCGAGCCTATGGCTACACCTTC
. TRBJ2-5 TRBV19 12 . CASKGGKETQYF TGTGCCAGTAAGGGCGGGAAAGAGACCCAGTACTTC
. TRBJ2-7 TRBV12-3/TRBV12-4 12 . CASSPGLYEQYF TGTGCCAGCAGCCCCGGACTCTACGAGCAGTACTTC
TRBD1 TRBJ1-5 TRBV6-5 15 . CASRGLGQSNQPQHF TGTGCCAGCCGGGGCCTGGGACAGTCGAATCAGCCCCAGCATTTT
. TRBJ1-1 TRBV7-6 14 . CASSLGGPNTEAFF TGTGCCAGCAGCTTAGGGGGACCCAACACTGAAGCTTTCTTT
. TRBJ2-7 TRBV18 15 . CASSLPGTRPYEQYF TGTGCCAGCTCACTTCCTGGGACGCGGCCCTACGAGCAGTACTTC
. TRBJ2-7 TRBV10-2 14 . CASSAAESSYEQYF TGCGCCAGCAGTGCGGCAGAGAGCTCCTACGAGCAGTACTTC
. TRBJ1-2 TRBV30 13 few CAWKPQGSNGYTF TGTGCCTGGAAACCACAGGGTAGCAATGGCTACACCTTC
. TRBJ1-6 TRBV6-2/TRBV6-3 14 . CASSYSGVGSPLHF TGTGCCAGCAGTTACTCCGGGGTCGGTTCACCCCTCCACTTT
. TRBJ2-7 TRBV6-5 13 . CASSPRNAYEQYF TGTGCCAGCAGTCCCCGCAATGCCTACGAGCAGTACTTC
TRBD2 TRBJ2-1 TRBV13 21 . CASQRLAGVRGVLLPRDEQFF TGTGCCAGTCAAAGACTAGCGGGAGTCCGTGGGGTACTCTTGCCGAGGGATGAGCAGTTCTTC
. TRBJ1-4 TRBV13 17 . CASSKQNLGSTNEKLFF TGTGCCAGCAGCAAGCAAAACCTAGGGTCAACTAATGAAAAACTGTTTTTT
. TRBJ1-1 TRBV18 14 . CASSLQVGDTEAFF TGTGCCAGCTCCTTACAGGTAGGGGACACTGAAGCTTTCTTT
. TRBJ2-2 TRBV6-2/TRBV6-3 15 . CASSYMRTRTGELFF TGTGCCAGCAGTTACATGAGGACGCGGACCGGGGAGCTGTTTTTT
. TRBJ2-1 TRBV20-1 12 . CSASPTYNEQFF TGCAGTGCTAGTCCTACCTACAATGAGCAGTTCTTC
. TRBJ2-1 TRBV29-1 14 . CSAWKGFNANEQFF TGCAGCGCCTGGAAGGGGTTTAATGCCAATGAGCAGTTCTTC
TRBD1 TRBJ2-5 TRBV9 14 once CASSAGTGKETQYF TGTGCCAGCAGCGCCGGGACAGGGAAAGAGACCCAGTACTTC
. TRBJ1-3 TRBV14 16 few CASSQGYGKAGNTIYF TGTGCCAGCAGCCAAGGCTATGGGAAGGCTGGAAACACCATATATTTT
. TRBJ2-7 TRBV28 14 . CASSSGFSSYEQYF TGTGCCAGCAGTTCGGGTTTCAGCTCCTACGAGCAGTACTTC
. TRBJ2-7 TRBV6-1 16 . CASSEWAAGPSYEQYF TGTGCCAGCAGTGAATGGGCCGCTGGGCCCTCCTACGAGCAGTACTTC
TRBD2 TRBJ2-1 TRBV19 13 . CASTSGNYNEQFF TGTGCCAGTACTAGCGGGAACTACAATGAGCAGTTCTTC
. TRBJ2-1 TRBV11-3 13 once CASSLTRFHEQFF TGTGCCAGCAGCTTGACTAGGTTCCATGAGCAGTTCTTC
. TRBJ1-5 TRBV6-2/TRBV6-3 18 once CASSYGRGDPYSNQPQHF TGTGCCAGCAGTTACGGCAGGGGCGACCCTTATAGCAATCAGCCCCAGCATTTT
. TRBJ1-2 TRBV13 14 . CASSFGRKHYGYTF TGTGCCAGCAGCTTCGGCAGGAAACACTATGGCTACACCTTC
TRBD2 TRBJ2-5 TRBV28 12 . CASTSAGLAQYF TGTGCCAGCACCTCGGCAGGACTAGCCCAGTACTTC
. TRBJ1-4 TRBV7-3 15 . CASSRGGGPGEKLFF TGTGCCAGCAGCCGCGGGGGAGGGCCGGGTGAAAAACTGTTTTTT
TRBD1 TRBJ2-5 TRBV27 20 once CASSLKGSDRGHGARETQYF TGTGCCAGCAGTTTAAAAGGTTCAGACAGGGGACATGGGGCTCGAGAGACCCAGTACTTC
TRBD2 TRBJ2-2 TRBV9 18 . CASSEAVGLAGNTGELFF TGTGCCAGCAGCGAAGCCGTCGGACTAGCGGGAAACACCGGGGAGCTGTTTTTT